A single sample gave rise to the 25 T cell receptor beta chains below, sequenced in a study of cytomegalovirus exposure and HLA in healthy donors. Libraries were prepared by immunoSEQ multiplex PCR; TCRdb keeps only in-frame clonotypes and omits some of them. The table shows roughly 45,000 clones, with 92% occurring only once. The specimen was PBMCs. These receptors all come from a man between 18 and 35 years old in good health and CMV-seronegative.

Note on this clone: One end of the junction is discordant with germline, which a read error may explain. V gene TRBV6-5 combines with J gene TRBJ2-7; perhaps TRBD2 as D (5 bases). CDR1 is MNHEY and CDR2 is SVGAGI in the germline V gene. CDR3 length: 14 residues. In DNA form, the CDR3 reads TGTGCCACCCAACCGCGGACTGCCTCCGACGAGCAGTACTTC. This translates into CATQPRTASDEQYF.

This clone was counted only a few times. The chain carries TRBV15 and TRBJ2-5; D might be TRBD1 (6 bases). The CDR3 totals 14 residues. The germline gives CDR1 LNHNV, CDR2 YYDKDF (reference sequence). Trimming left V 1 base short and J 4 bases short, with 10 bases between. CDR3: CATSRGGQGETQYF. CDR3 nucleotides: TGTGCCACCAGCAGAGGGGGGCAGGGAGAGACCCAGTACTTC.

J is TRBJ2-1 and V is TRBV27; TRBD2 aligns across 7 bases. V was clipped by 9 bases and J by 4 bases; unmatched bases: 15. Germline CDR1 MNHEY, CDR2 SMNVEV (reference sequence). This CDR3 has 16 residues. In nucleotides, the CDR3 is TGTGCCAGTCCCTCTTGGGGGGGGAATAATTACAATGAGCAGTTCTTC. This gives the protein CASPSWGGNNYNEQFF.

J is TRBJ2-1 and V is TRBV6-1; D unresolved. Germline V CDR1 and CDR2: MNHNS, SASEGT. Trimming stripped 5 bases from V and 4 bases from J, with 6 bases between. The CDR3 loop spans 12 amino acids. The CDR3 sequence is CASSTIYNEQFF. As DNA, the CDR3 is TGTGCCAGCAGTACTATTTACAATGAGCAGTTCTTC.

The chain couples TRBV7-3 to TRBJ2-7; possibly TRBD2 for D (5 bases). Between the trimmed V and J ends, which lost 4 bases and 2 bases, there was a span of 15 bases. The CDR3 extends over 15 amino acids. Germline V CDR1 and CDR2: SGHTA, FQGTGA. The chain's CDR3 is CASSSPGSGTYEQYF. In nucleotides, the CDR3 is TGTGCCAGCAGCTCGCCTGGGAGCGGTACCTACGAGCAGTACTTC.

For this clone: In the same sample, other DNA sequences code for this CDR3. The V gene is TRBV18, the J gene TRBJ2-7; 8 nucleotides agree with TRBD1. With V trimmed by 3 bases and J by 2 bases, 3 bases remained unmatched. CDR1 and CDR2 (germline): KGHSH, LQKENI. CDR3 length equals 14 residues. The CDR3 protein is CASSPGQGAYEQYF. The CDR3 nucleotides are TGTGCCAGCTCACCCGGACAGGGAGCCTACGAGCAGTACTTC. The full variable domain, its missing parts supplied by reference TRBV18 and TRBJ2-7, is NAGVMQNPRHLVRRRGQEARLRCSPMKGHSHVYWYRQLPEEGLKFMVYLQKENIIDESGMPKERFSAEFPKEGPSILRIQQVVRGDSAAYFCASSPGQGAYEQYFGPGTRLTVT.

V is TRBV28 and J is TRBJ2-7, with a tentative D call TRBD2 (6 bases). V was pared by 7 bases and J by 0 bases, with 19 bases between. Germline V CDR1 and CDR2: MDHEN, SYDVKM. The CDR3 contains 16 residues. CDR3 amino acids: CASTPGGGMGSYEQYF. DNA of the CDR3: TGTGCCAGCACCCCGGGTGGAGGGATGGGCTCCTACGAGCAGTACTTC.

V is TRBV10-3 and J is TRBJ1-5; no clear D. The CDR3 contains 14 residues. Trimming pared 0 bases from V and 1 base from J, leaving 4 bases between. Germline CDR1 and CDR2: ENHRY and SYGVKD. CDR3 sequence reads: CAISESGSNQPQHF. CDR3 DNA: TGTGCCATCAGTGAGTCGGGCAGCAATCAGCCCCAGCATTTT.

This chain links TRBV19 with TRBJ1-2; 9 bases line up with TRBD1. Looked up from germline, CDR1 is LNHDA and CDR2 is SQIVND (reference sequence). The J segment lost 6 bases and the V segment lost 3 bases, leaving 8 bases of the junction unmatched. There are 15 residues in the CDR3. CDR3 in amino acids: CASSMVWTGADGYTF. In DNA, the CDR3 is TGTGCCAGTAGTATGGTATGGACAGGGGCCGATGGCTACACCTTC.

The J gene is TRBJ2-5, the V gene TRBV29-1; possible D gene TRBD1, 6 bases. The CDR3 runs 15 residues. The V end was cut by 6 bases, the J end by 1 base, with 18 bases between. CDR1 and CDR2 (germline): SQVTM, ANQGSEA. The chain's CDR3 is CSVATDSNFQETQYF. The CDR3 DNA is TGCAGCGTCGCTACGGACAGCAATTTCCAAGAGACCCAGTACTTC. The full variable domain, in which reference TRBV29-1 and TRBJ2-5 provide the parts outside the CDR3, is SAVISQKPSRDICQRGTSLTIQCQVDSQVTMMFWYRQQPGQSLTLIATANQGSEATYESGFVIDKFPISRPNLTFSTLTVSNMSPEDSSIYLCSVATDSNFQETQYFGPGTRLLVL.

A single count supports this clone. The chain joins TRBV19 to TRBJ2-3; possible D gene TRBD1, 5 bases. The germline V gene encodes CDR1 LNHDA and CDR2 SQIVND (reference sequence). V lost 1 base and J 2 bases, leaving 10 bases between the germline ends. CDR3 length: 15 amino acids. CDR3: CASSIGGSSTDTQYF. CDR3 sequence (DNA): TGTGCCAGTAGTATAGGGGGCAGTTCCACAGATACGCAGTATTTT.

The chain carries TRBV5-1 and TRBJ2-1, with 10 positions matching TRBD1. The germline V gene has CDR1 SGHRS and CDR2 YFSETQ. With V trimmed by 3 bases and J by 8 bases, 2 bases remained unmatched. The CDR3 loop spans 13 amino acids. The CDR3 nucleotides are TGCGCCAGCAGCTGGGACAGGGGTTATGAGCAGTTCTTC. It is translated as CASSWDRGYEQFF.

The gene calls are TRBV6-5 and TRBJ1-2; D gene uncertain. The CDR3 totals 15 residues. Germline V gives CDR1 MNHEY, CDR2 SVGAGI. Trimming pared 0 bases from V and 6 bases from J, leaving 14 bases between. The CDR3 sequence: CASSYSGIGSNGYTF. DNA of the CDR3: TGTGCCAGCAGTTACTCGGGTATAGGGAGTAATGGCTACACCTTC.

The rearrangement joins TRBV14 to TRBJ1-2; 9 bases match TRBD1. Germline CDR1 reads SGHDN; CDR2 reads FVKESK. The V gene end was trimmed by 4 bases and the J gene end by 4 bases; junction bases not matched to a gene: 7. The CDR3 consists of 15 residues. The CDR3 region is CASSLTGGQPYGYTF. In nucleotides, the CDR3 is TGTGCCAGCAGCCTCACAGGGGGCCAGCCCTATGGCTACACCTTC.

The chain carries TRBV6-6 and TRBJ2-3, with 10 bases identical to TRBD1. This CDR3 spans 16 amino acids. J lost 5 bases, V lost 2 bases, and 7 bases had no gene match. CDR1 MNHNY and CDR2 SVGAGI come from the germline V gene (reference sequence). CDR3 DNA sequence: TGTGCCAGCAGTTACGCCGGGACAGGGGAAGGAGATACGCAGTATTTT. Protein sequence: CASSYAGTGEGDTQYF.

The chain couples TRBV5-4 to TRBJ1-1; the match to TRBD1 covers 8 bases. This CDR3 is built from 17 residues. V was pared by 2 bases and J by 1 base, with 10 bases of the junction left unmatched. Germline V gene sequence: CDR1 SGHNT, CDR2 YYREEE (reference sequence). Written as DNA, the CDR3 is TGTGCCAGCAGCTTACCCCGACAGGGGTTTGGGAACACTGAAGCTTTCTTT. Its protein is CASSLPRQGFGNTEAFF. The full variable domain, in which reference TRBV5-4 and TRBJ1-1 provide the parts outside the CDR3, is ETGVTQSPTHLIKTRGQQVTLRCSSQSGHNTVSWYQQALGQGPQFIFQYYREEENGRGNFPPRFSGLQFPNYSSELNVNALELDDSALYLCASSLPRQGFGNTEAFFGQGTRLTVV.

This sequence joins TRBV7-3 and TRBJ2-1; 7 nucleotides align to TRBD2. The CDR3 sequence is 15 residues long. Germline V gene sequence: CDR1 SGHTA, CDR2 FQGTGA. Trimming removed 5 bases from V and 7 bases from J; junction bases left unmatched: 11. CDR3 bases: TGTGCCAGCAGCCCCCTGAGCAGCGGGACTAATGAGCAGTTCTTC. It yields the protein CASSPLSSGTNEQFF. The complete variable domain, with remaining parts taken from reference TRBV7-3 and TRBJ2-1, reads GAGVSQTPSNKVTEKGKYVELRCDPISGHTALYWYRQSLGQGPEFLIYFQGTGAADDSGLPNDRFFAVRPEGSVSTLKIQRTERGDSAVYLCASSPLSSGTNEQFFGPGTRLTVL.

This sequence joins TRBV5-1 and TRBJ2-1; TRBD2 agrees at 7 bases. The germline V gene has CDR1 SGHRS and CDR2 YFSETQ. Trimming at V came to 5 bases and at J to 3 bases, leaving 8 bases not matched to a gene. CDR3 length equals 15 residues. This chain's CDR3 is CASSSTSVGYNEQFF. CDR3 sequence (DNA): TGCGCCAGCAGTTCCACTAGCGTGGGCTACAATGAGCAGTTCTTC.

This sequence joins TRBV9 and TRBJ1-5, with a tentative D call TRBD1 (6 bases). CDR3 length: 14 amino acids. CDR1 SGDLS and CDR2 YYNGEE come from the germline V gene. Trimming removed 6 bases from V and 3 bases from J, with 13 bases in between. The CDR3 nucleotides read TGTGCCAGCAAACACAGGGCTCACAATCAGCCCCAGCATTTT. It is translated as CASKHRAHNQPQHF.

The gene calls are TRBV15 and TRBJ2-3; D may be TRBD2 (6 bases). This CDR3 is built from 18 residues. Per germline, CDR1 LNHNV and CDR2 YYDKDF (reference sequence). V was pared by 0 bases and J by 0 bases, with 16 bases between. The CDR3 sequence is CATSRDLPDYRSTDTQYF. CDR3 nucleotide sequence: TGTGCCACCAGCAGAGATCTCCCGGACTACCGTAGCACAGATACGCAGTATTTT.

Turning to this clone: No DNA is shown, since the ends of the CDR3 on it are uncertain; the CDR3 is the one TCRdb lists. This chain links TRBV11-2 with TRBJ2-1; TRBD1 reflects the table's D call only, with no check against the DNA. In germline, CDR1 is SGHAT, CDR2 FQNNGV. The CDR3 totals 15 residues, both ends included. This CDR3 reads CASSLRVGQGARKFF.

The chain carries TRBV6-1 and TRBJ1-6; TRBD1 matches at 10 bases. This CDR3 region has 19 residues. Unmatched junction bases numbered 9, after V lost 2 bases and J lost 2 bases. Germline loops: CDR1 MNHNS, CDR2 SASEGT. In nucleotides, the CDR3 is TGTGCCAGCAGTGAACGGGACAGGGGTATGGCCCCCTATAATTCACCCCTCCACTTT. Its protein is CASSERDRGMAPYNSPLHF.

V is TRBV5-4 and J is TRBJ1-2; the D gene is possibly TRBD1 (5 bases). The germline CDR1 and CDR2 sequences are SGHNT and YYREEE (reference sequence). This CDR3 has 16 amino acids. The V and J ends lost 0 bases and 0 bases respectively, with 12 bases between them. Here the CDR3 reads CASSLVMQGPNYGYTF. The CDR3 bases are TGTGCCAGCAGCTTGGTGATGCAGGGTCCTAACTATGGCTACACCTTC.

V is TRBV4-2 and J is TRBJ1-1, with 8 bases fitting TRBD1. Germline values: CDR1 LGHNA, CDR2 YNFKEQ. V lost 1 base, J lost 4 bases, and 14 bases stayed unmatched. This CDR3 contains 18 residues. CDR3 in amino acids: CASSQASGGLTRGTEAFF. CDR3 sequence (DNA): TGTGCCAGCAGCCAAGCGTCAGGGGGCCTGACCAGGGGCACTGAAGCTTTCTTT.

The J gene is TRBJ2-2, the V gene TRBV6-1; D might be TRBD2 (5 bases). Germline V gene data show CDR1 as MNHNS and CDR2 as SASEGT. Trimming took off 7 bases at V and 6 bases at J, with 9 bases between the two ends. This CDR3 is built from 12 residues. CDR3 nucleotide sequence: TGTGCCAGCACCTACGGGGCCGGGGAGCTGTTTTTT. Amino acid sequence: CASTYGAGELFF.